This record looks at one TCR beta chain sequence and its context. Its specificity is unknown. One end of the junction is discordant with germline, which a read error may explain. This sample stems from a study of T cells in Graves' hyperthyroidism and ophthalmopathy. Germline values: CDR1 MDHEN, CDR2 SYDVKM. The length of the CDR3 is 15 residues. Pregnant or lactating patients were excluded, as were those with uncontrolled infection or other autoimmune disease. Whole-study results and caveats: Stable hyperthyroidism was told apart from ophthalmopathy by a model built on 13 V-J features. Blood also carried most thyroid clonotypes expanded above 0.001.

Researchers amplified the TCR beta CDR3 regions from RNA transcripts. The HTBI primer set was used in a first-round RT-PCR of the TCR CDR3. TCRdb fed the multiplex PCR reads into MiXCR, producing one record per CDR3 protein. The sample shows roughly 500,000 distinct CDR3 sequences, around 42% of them seen only once. The J gene is TRBJ1-5, the V gene TRBV28; D remains unclear. The TCR was taken from an adult woman with Graves' disease, either hyperthyroidism or ophthalmopathy (not recorded which). Sequencing was carried out using peripheral blood or thyroid tissue (not recorded which). The chain's CDR3 is CASTLEIGSTQPQHF. In nucleotides, the CDR3 is TGTGCCAGCACCCTCGAGATCGGGAGCACTCAGCCCCAGCATTTT.